Listed below are T cell receptor beta chains from one sample, sequenced in a study of cytomegalovirus exposure and HLA in healthy donors. Some clones are missing from TCRdb's copy, which holds only in-frame ones; the method was immunoSEQ multiplex PCR. Altogether about 130,000 clones are present, 65% to 70% being singletons, with the ten largest covering more than 1.5%. The sample comprised PBMCs. The receptors here all came from a human donor in good health. Each CDR3 is given with its conserved first and last residue. The order of the fields is V gene, clone size, D gene, J gene, CDR3 length, CDR3 protein, CDR3 DNA. A D gene is named only where the DNA matches it firmly. Size tells how often a clone was seen (once, few, many) or the class of an expanded clone, and some rows leave it out.

v_call: TRBV6-6
clone_size: NA
d_call: TRBD1
j_call: TRBJ2-7
cdr3_length: 12
cdr3_aa: CASSQGQNEQYF
cdr3_nt: TGTGCCAGCAGCCAGGGACAGAACGAGCAGTACTTC

v_call: TRBV4-2
clone_size: few
d_call: NA
j_call: TRBJ2-2
cdr3_length: 14
cdr3_aa: CASSQSGNTGELFF
cdr3_nt: TGTGCCAGCAGCCAAAGCGGGAACACCGGGGAGCTGTTTTTT

v_call: TRBV9
clone_size: NA
d_call: TRBD1
j_call: TRBJ1-4
cdr3_length: 15
cdr3_aa: CASSLGQGANEKLFF
cdr3_nt: TGTGCCAGCAGCTTAGGACAGGGAGCTAATGAAAAACTGTTTTTT

v_call: TRBV7-9
clone_size: few
d_call: TRBD1
j_call: TRBJ2-5
cdr3_length: 14
cdr3_aa: CASSYRTGQETQYF
cdr3_nt: TGTGCCAGCAGCTACCGGACAGGACAAGAGACCCAGTACTTC

v_call: TRBV18
clone_size: NA
d_call: NA
j_call: TRBJ1-2
cdr3_length: 14
cdr3_aa: CASSPGSQSDGYTF
cdr3_nt: TGTGCCAGCTCACCAGGGTCCCAAAGCGATGGCTACACCTTC

v_call: TRBV5-1
clone_size: NA
d_call: TRBD1
j_call: TRBJ1-3
cdr3_length: 16
cdr3_aa: CASSGQGAGSGNTIYF
cdr3_nt: TGCGCCAGCAGCGGGCAGGGGGCTGGATCTGGAAACACCATATATTTT

v_call: TRBV27
clone_size: NA
d_call: NA
j_call: TRBJ2-3
cdr3_length: 15
cdr3_aa: CASSFRLRDSNTQYF
cdr3_nt: TGTGCCAGCAGTTTTCGGTTGCGGGACTCGAATACGCAGTATTTT

v_call: TRBV4-1
clone_size: NA
d_call: NA
j_call: TRBJ2-3
cdr3_length: 16
cdr3_aa: CASSQDQGQFTDTQYF
cdr3_nt: TGCGCCAGCAGCCAAGATCAGGGGCAGTTCACAGATACGCAGTATTTT

v_call: TRBV11-2
clone_size: NA
d_call: NA
j_call: TRBJ2-3
cdr3_length: 14
cdr3_aa: CASSLDPGTDTQYF
cdr3_nt: TGTGCCAGCAGCTTAGATCCAGGCACAGATACGCAGTATTTT

v_call: TRBV7-6
clone_size: few
d_call: NA
j_call: TRBJ2-7
cdr3_length: 13
cdr3_aa: CASSPLSSYEQYF
cdr3_nt: TGTGCCAGCAGCCCGCTGAGCTCCTACGAGCAGTACTTC

v_call: TRBV28
clone_size: NA
d_call: NA
j_call: TRBJ2-3
cdr3_length: 17
cdr3_aa: CASSLITGHINTDTQYF
cdr3_nt: TGTGCCAGCAGTTTAATCACCGGACACATAAACACAGATACGCAGTATTTT

v_call: TRBV9
clone_size: NA
d_call: TRBD2
j_call: TRBJ2-7
cdr3_length: 15
cdr3_aa: CASSVEPSGPYEQYF
cdr3_nt: TGTGCCAGCAGCGTAGAGCCTAGCGGGCCTTACGAGCAGTACTTC

v_call: TRBV7-9
clone_size: once
d_call: TRBD1
j_call: TRBJ1-2
cdr3_length: 15
cdr3_aa: CASSLGTGGYYGYTF
cdr3_nt: TGTGCCAGCAGCCTAGGGACAGGGGGTTACTATGGCTACACCTTC

v_call: TRBV25-1
clone_size: few
d_call: NA
j_call: TRBJ2-7
cdr3_length: 14
cdr3_aa: CASSDTRTLIQQYF
cdr3_nt: TGTGCCAGCAGTGATACTAGGACTCTTATCCAGCAGTACTTC

v_call: TRBV27
clone_size: NA
d_call: TRBD1
j_call: TRBJ1-2
cdr3_length: 14
cdr3_aa: CASSLGQGGYGYTF
cdr3_nt: TGTGCCAGCAGTTTGGGACAGGGAGGCTATGGCTACACCTTC

v_call: TRBV7-3
clone_size: once
d_call: NA
j_call: TRBJ2-3
cdr3_length: 15
cdr3_aa: CASSLQGIRTDTQYF
cdr3_nt: TGTGCCAGCAGCTTACAGGGGATACGAACAGATACGCAGTATTTT

v_call: TRBV7-6
clone_size: few
d_call: TRBD1
j_call: TRBJ2-1
cdr3_length: 15
cdr3_aa: CASSSGTDMYNEQFF
cdr3_nt: TGTGCCAGCAGCTCAGGGACAGACATGTACAATGAGCAGTTCTTC

v_call: TRBV11-2
clone_size: NA
d_call: NA
j_call: TRBJ2-7
cdr3_length: 13
cdr3_aa: CASSPGTFYEQYF
cdr3_nt: TGTGCCAGCAGCCCGGGAACTTTCTACGAGCAGTACTTC

v_call: TRBV2
clone_size: NA
d_call: TRBD2
j_call: TRBJ2-7
cdr3_length: 19
cdr3_aa: CASSELWQTGTSGSYEQYF
cdr3_nt: TGTGCCAGCAGTGAATTGTGGCAGACCGGGACTAGCGGCTCCTACGAGCAGTACTTC

v_call: TRBV25-1
clone_size: once
d_call: NA
j_call: TRBJ2-5
cdr3_length: 17
cdr3_aa: CASSEWGRGNVIETQYF
cdr3_nt: TGTGCCAGCAGTGAATGGGGCAGGGGCAACGTAATAGAGACCCAGTACTTC

v_call: TRBV7-9
clone_size: NA
d_call: TRBD1
j_call: TRBJ2-7
cdr3_length: 15
cdr3_aa: CASSLPRDRGHEQYF
cdr3_nt: TGTGCCAGCAGCTTACCGAGGGACAGGGGCCACGAGCAGTACTTC

v_call: TRBV11-1
clone_size: NA
d_call: TRBD1
j_call: TRBJ2-5
cdr3_length: 15
cdr3_aa: CASSLRGRSQETQYF
cdr3_nt: TGTGCCAGCAGCCTCAGGGGGAGATCCCAAGAGACCCAGTACTTC

v_call: TRBV5-4
clone_size: NA
d_call: NA
j_call: TRBJ1-3
cdr3_length: 14
cdr3_aa: CASSLQGLGNTIYF
cdr3_nt: TGTGCCAGCAGCTTGCAGGGTCTTGGAAACACCATATATTTT

v_call: TRBV7-7
clone_size: NA
d_call: NA
j_call: TRBJ2-7
cdr3_length: 13
cdr3_aa: CASSLARGGEQYF
cdr3_nt: TGTGCTAGCAGCTTAGCTAGGGGGGGCGAGCAGTACTTC

v_call: TRBV2
clone_size: NA
d_call: TRBD2
j_call: TRBJ2-3
cdr3_length: 15
cdr3_aa: CASSLLADSTDTQYF
cdr3_nt: TGTGCCAGCAGCCTACTAGCGGACAGCACAGATACGCAGTATTTT

v_call: TRBV19
clone_size: NA
d_call: NA
j_call: TRBJ1-5
cdr3_length: 19
cdr3_aa: CASSISRWGGAFNNQPQHF
cdr3_nt: TGTGCCAGTAGTATCTCTCGTTGGGGAGGGGCGTTTAACAATCAGCCCCAGCATTTT

v_call: TRBV18
clone_size: NA
d_call: NA
j_call: TRBJ2-5
cdr3_length: 13
cdr3_aa: CASSPDQGETQYF
cdr3_nt: TGTGCCAGCTCACCGGATCAGGGAGAGACCCAGTACTTC

v_call: TRBV15
clone_size: NA
d_call: NA
j_call: TRBJ2-1
cdr3_length: 14
cdr3_aa: CATSKAAPYNEQFF
cdr3_nt: TGTGCCACCAGCAAAGCGGCCCCCTACAATGAGCAGTTCTTC

v_call: TRBV18
clone_size: few
d_call: TRBD2
j_call: TRBJ2-5
cdr3_length: 13
cdr3_aa: CASSPSGDRTQYF
cdr3_nt: TGTGCCAGCTCACCTAGCGGGGATCGCACCCAGTACTTC

v_call: TRBV6-1
clone_size: NA
d_call: NA
j_call: TRBJ1-5
cdr3_length: 14
cdr3_aa: CASSSYRANQPQHF
cdr3_nt: TGTGCCAGCAGTAGCTACAGGGCCAATCAGCCCCAGCATTTT

v_call: TRBV28
clone_size: NA
d_call: TRBD1
j_call: TRBJ1-2
cdr3_length: 16
cdr3_aa: CASSLTAGDSPYGYTF
cdr3_nt: TGTGCCAGCAGTTTGACAGCGGGGGACAGTCCCTATGGCTACACCTTC

v_call: TRBV7-8
clone_size: few
d_call: TRBD1
j_call: TRBJ2-7
cdr3_length: 16
cdr3_aa: CASSLVGGQGAYEQYF
cdr3_nt: TGTGCCAGCAGCTTAGTCGGGGGACAGGGGGCCTACGAGCAGTACTTC

v_call: TRBV28
clone_size: NA
d_call: NA
j_call: TRBJ1-5
cdr3_length: 20
cdr3_aa: CASSLARTPTWQRTNQPQHF
cdr3_nt: TGTGCCAGCAGTTTGGCGCGGACCCCCACATGGCAGCGGACCAATCAGCCCCAGCATTTT

v_call: TRBV7-6
clone_size: NA
d_call: TRBD2
j_call: TRBJ2-7
cdr3_length: 16
cdr3_aa: CASSSLESSGAYEQYF
cdr3_nt: TGTGCCAGCAGCTCCCTCGAGTCTAGCGGAGCATACGAGCAGTACTTC

v_call: TRBV4-1
clone_size: NA
d_call: TRBD2
j_call: TRBJ2-3
cdr3_length: 17
cdr3_aa: CASSQVEASGSRDTQYF
cdr3_nt: TGCGCCAGCAGCCAAGTTGAGGCTAGCGGGAGTCGGGATACGCAGTATTTT

v_call: TRBV7-9
clone_size: NA
d_call: TRBD1
j_call: TRBJ2-1
cdr3_length: 16
cdr3_aa: CASSPRGQYSYNEQFF
cdr3_nt: TGTGCCAGCAGCCCCAGGGGGCAATACTCCTACAATGAGCAGTTCTTC

v_call: TRBV5-6
clone_size: NA
d_call: NA
j_call: TRBJ2-5
cdr3_length: 13
cdr3_aa: CASTEQGQETQYF
cdr3_nt: TGTGCCAGCACCGAGCAGGGCCAAGAGACCCAGTACTTC

v_call: TRBV4-1
clone_size: NA
d_call: TRBD1
j_call: TRBJ1-2
cdr3_length: 14
cdr3_aa: CASSRLTGDYGYTF
cdr3_nt: TGCGCCAGCAGCCGCCTTACAGGGGACTATGGCTACACCTTC

v_call: TRBV2
clone_size: NA
d_call: TRBD2
j_call: TRBJ2-4
cdr3_length: 14
cdr3_aa: CASSDTGGAGIQYF
cdr3_nt: TGTGCCAGCAGTGATACGGGGGGGGCGGGCATTCAGTACTTC

v_call: TRBV6-5
clone_size: NA
d_call: NA
j_call: TRBJ2-1
cdr3_length: 13
cdr3_aa: CASSYGLYNEQFF
cdr3_nt: TGTGCCAGCAGTTACGGGCTCTACAATGAGCAGTTCTTC

v_call: TRBV10-1
clone_size: NA
d_call: NA
j_call: TRBJ1-1
cdr3_length: 14
cdr3_aa: CASSGTDSNTEAFF
cdr3_nt: TGCGCCAGCAGTGGCACCGACTCGAACACTGAAGCTTTCTTT

v_call: TRBV19
clone_size: NA
d_call: TRBD2
j_call: TRBJ2-7
cdr3_length: 15
cdr3_aa: CASSTISGRAHEQYF
cdr3_nt: TGTGCCAGTAGTACAATTAGCGGGAGGGCCCACGAGCAGTACTTC

v_call: TRBV2
clone_size: NA
d_call: NA
j_call: TRBJ2-5
cdr3_length: 11
cdr3_aa: CASSIQETQYF
cdr3_nt: TGTGCCAGCAGCATTCAAGAGACCCAGTACTTC

v_call: TRBV7-3
clone_size: NA
d_call: NA
j_call: TRBJ2-5
cdr3_length: 15
cdr3_aa: CASSSTNNRGMTQYF
cdr3_nt: TGTGCCAGCAGTTCTACTAATAACCGGGGAATGACCCAGTACTTC

v_call: TRBV19
clone_size: NA
d_call: TRBD1
j_call: TRBJ1-2
cdr3_length: 15
cdr3_aa: CASSLGQGIVRGYTF
cdr3_nt: TGTGCCAGTAGTCTAGGACAGGGTATTGTTCGTGGCTACACCTTC

v_call: TRBV27
clone_size: NA
d_call: TRBD1
j_call: TRBJ2-2
cdr3_length: 14
cdr3_aa: CASRPGQHTGELFF
cdr3_nt: TGTGCCAGCAGACCGGGACAGCACACCGGGGAGCTGTTTTTT

v_call: TRBV15
clone_size: once
d_call: NA
j_call: TRBJ2-7
cdr3_length: 12
cdr3_aa: CATSTGSYEQYF
cdr3_nt: TGTGCCACCAGCACCGGGAGCTACGAGCAGTACTTC

v_call: TRBV5-4
clone_size: once
d_call: TRBD2
j_call: TRBJ2-3
cdr3_length: 17
cdr3_aa: CASSSLLAGKKADTQYF
cdr3_nt: TGTGCCAGCAGCTCCCTACTAGCGGGAAAAAAGGCAGATACGCAGTATTTT

v_call: TRBV15
clone_size: NA
d_call: NA
j_call: TRBJ2-3
cdr3_length: 14
cdr3_aa: CATSRAQVTDTQYF
cdr3_nt: TGTGCCACCAGCAGAGCCCAGGTAACAGATACGCAGTATTTT